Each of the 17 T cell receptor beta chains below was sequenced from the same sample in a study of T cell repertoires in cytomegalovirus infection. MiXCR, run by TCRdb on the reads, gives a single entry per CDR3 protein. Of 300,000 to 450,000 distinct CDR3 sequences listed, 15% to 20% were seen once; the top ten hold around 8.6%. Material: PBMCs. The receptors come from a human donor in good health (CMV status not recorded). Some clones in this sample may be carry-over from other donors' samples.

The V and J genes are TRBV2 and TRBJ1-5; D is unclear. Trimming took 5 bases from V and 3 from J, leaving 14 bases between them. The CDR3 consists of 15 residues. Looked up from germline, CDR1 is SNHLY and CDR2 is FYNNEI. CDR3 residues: CASSRRSGDNQPQHF. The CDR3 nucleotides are TGTGCCAGCAGTCGACGGTCAGGAGACAATCAGCCCCAGCATTTT.

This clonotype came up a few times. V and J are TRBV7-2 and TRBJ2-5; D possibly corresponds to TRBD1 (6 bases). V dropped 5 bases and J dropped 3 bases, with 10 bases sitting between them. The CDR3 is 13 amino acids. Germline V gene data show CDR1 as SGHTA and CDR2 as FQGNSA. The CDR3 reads CASSRGSEETQYF. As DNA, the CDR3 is TGTGCCAGCAGCAGGGGGTCTGAAGAGACCCAGTACTTC.

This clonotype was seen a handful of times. In DNA form, the CDR3 reads TGTGCCTGGAGTGTAACGGGAGGTGGGCAGTTCTTC. Its translation: CAWSVTGGGQFF. V usage is TRBV30 and J usage is TRBJ2-1, with 7 bases lining up with TRBD2. CDR1 is GTSNPN and CDR2 is SVGIG in the germline V gene (reference sequence). The V and J ends lost 0 bases and 12 bases, in that order; junction bases with no gene match: 5. The CDR3 has 12 amino acids.

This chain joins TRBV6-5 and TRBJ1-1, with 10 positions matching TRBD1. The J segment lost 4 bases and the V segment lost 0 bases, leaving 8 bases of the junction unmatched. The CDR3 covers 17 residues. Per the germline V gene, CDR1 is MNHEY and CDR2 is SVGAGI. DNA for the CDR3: TGTGCCAGCAGTTACTCCCGACAGGGGGCTTCGGGCACTGAAGCTTTCTTT. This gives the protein CASSYSRQGASGTEAFF.

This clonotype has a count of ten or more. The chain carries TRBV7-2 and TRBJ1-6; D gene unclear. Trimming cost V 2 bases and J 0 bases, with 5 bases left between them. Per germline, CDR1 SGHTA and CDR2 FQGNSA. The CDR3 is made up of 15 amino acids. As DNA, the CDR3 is TGTGCCAGCAGCTTAATCAGCTCCTATAATTCACCCCTCCACTTT. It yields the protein CASSLISSYNSPLHF.

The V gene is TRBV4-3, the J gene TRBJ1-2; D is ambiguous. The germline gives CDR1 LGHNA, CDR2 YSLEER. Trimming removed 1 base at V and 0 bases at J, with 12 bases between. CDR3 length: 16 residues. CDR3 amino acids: CASSQGLAGANYGYTF. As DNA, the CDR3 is TGCGCCAGCAGCCAAGGGTTAGCGGGAGCTAACTATGGCTACACCTTC.

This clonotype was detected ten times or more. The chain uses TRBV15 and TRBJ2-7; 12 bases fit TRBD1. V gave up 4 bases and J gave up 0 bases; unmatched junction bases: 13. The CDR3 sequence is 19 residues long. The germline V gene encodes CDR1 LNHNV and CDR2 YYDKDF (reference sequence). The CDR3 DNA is TGTGCCACCAGCACCCCTCCCGGGACAGGGGGCTCCCACTCCTACGAGCAGTACTTC. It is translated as CATSTPPGTGGSHSYEQYF. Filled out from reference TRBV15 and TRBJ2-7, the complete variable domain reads DAMVIQNPRYQVTQFGKPVTLSCSQTLNHNVMYWYQQKSSQAPKLLFHYYDKDFNNEADTPDNFQSRRPNTSFCFLDIRSPGLGDTAMYLCATSTPPGTGGSHSYEQYFGPGTRLTVT.

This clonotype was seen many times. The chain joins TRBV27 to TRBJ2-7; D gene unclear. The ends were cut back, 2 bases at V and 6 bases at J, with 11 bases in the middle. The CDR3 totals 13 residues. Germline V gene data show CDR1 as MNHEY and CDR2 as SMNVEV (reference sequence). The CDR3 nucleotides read TGTGCCAGCAGTTTAACCCATTGGGGCGAGCAGTACTTC. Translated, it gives CASSLTHWGEQYF.

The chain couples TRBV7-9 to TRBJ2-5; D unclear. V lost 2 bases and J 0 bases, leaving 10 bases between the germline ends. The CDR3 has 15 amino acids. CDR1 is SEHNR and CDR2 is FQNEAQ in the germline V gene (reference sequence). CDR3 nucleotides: TGTGCCAGCAGCTTAACGGACCCGTACCAAGAGACCCAGTACTTC. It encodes CASSLTDPYQETQYF.

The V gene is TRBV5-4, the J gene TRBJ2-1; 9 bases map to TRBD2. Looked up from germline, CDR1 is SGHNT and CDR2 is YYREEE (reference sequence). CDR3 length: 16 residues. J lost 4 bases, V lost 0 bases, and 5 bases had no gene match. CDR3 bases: TGTGCCAGCAGCTTGGCTGGCGGGGGGGCTTACAATGAGCAGTTCTTC. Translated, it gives CASSLAGGGAYNEQFF.

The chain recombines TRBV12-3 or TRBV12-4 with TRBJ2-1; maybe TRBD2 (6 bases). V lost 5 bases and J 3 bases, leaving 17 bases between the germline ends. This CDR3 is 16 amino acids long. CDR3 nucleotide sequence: TGTGCCAGCAGTCCCCTCCTTGCGGGATACTACAATGAGCAGTTCTTC. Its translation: CASSPLLAGYYNEQFF.

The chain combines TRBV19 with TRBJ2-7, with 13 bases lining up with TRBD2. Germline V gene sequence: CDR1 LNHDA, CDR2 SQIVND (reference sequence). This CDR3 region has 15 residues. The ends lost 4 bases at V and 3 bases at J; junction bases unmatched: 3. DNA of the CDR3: TGTGCCAGTAGTAGAGGACTAGCGGGAGTCTACGAGCAGTACTTC. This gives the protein CASSRGLAGVYEQYF.

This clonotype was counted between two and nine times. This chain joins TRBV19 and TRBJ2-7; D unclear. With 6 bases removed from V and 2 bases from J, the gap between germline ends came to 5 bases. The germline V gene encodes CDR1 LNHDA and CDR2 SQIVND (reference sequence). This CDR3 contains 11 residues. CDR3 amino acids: CASRDAYEQYF. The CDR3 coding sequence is TGTGCCAGTAGGGATGCCTACGAGCAGTACTTC.

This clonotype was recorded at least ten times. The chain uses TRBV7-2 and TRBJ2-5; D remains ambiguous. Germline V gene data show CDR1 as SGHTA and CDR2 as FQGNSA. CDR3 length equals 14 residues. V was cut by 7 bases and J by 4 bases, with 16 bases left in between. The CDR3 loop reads CASIVQIGGETQYF. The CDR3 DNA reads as TGTGCCAGCATCGTCCAAATTGGCGGAGAGACCCAGTACTTC. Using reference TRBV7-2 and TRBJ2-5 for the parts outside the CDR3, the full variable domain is GAGVSQSPSNKVTEKGKDVELRCDPISGHTALYWYRQSLGQGLEFLIYFQGNSAPDKSGLPSDRFSAERTGGSVSTLTIQRTQQEDSAVYLCASIVQIGGETQYFGPGTRLLVL.

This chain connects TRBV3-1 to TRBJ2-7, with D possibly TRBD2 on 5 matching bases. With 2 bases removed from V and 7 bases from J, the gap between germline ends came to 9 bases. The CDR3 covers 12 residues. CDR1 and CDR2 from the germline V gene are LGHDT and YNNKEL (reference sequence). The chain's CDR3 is CASSQLAREQYF. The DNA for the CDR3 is TGTGCCAGCAGCCAATTAGCGCGGGAGCAGTACTTC.

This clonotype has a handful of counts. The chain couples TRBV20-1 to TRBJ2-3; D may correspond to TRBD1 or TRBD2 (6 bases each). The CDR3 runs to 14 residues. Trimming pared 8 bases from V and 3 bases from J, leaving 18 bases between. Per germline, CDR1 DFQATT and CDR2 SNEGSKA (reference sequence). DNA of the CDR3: TGCAGTCCACGAGGGGGGTATTTGACAGATACGCAGTATTTT. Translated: CSPRGGYLTDTQYF.

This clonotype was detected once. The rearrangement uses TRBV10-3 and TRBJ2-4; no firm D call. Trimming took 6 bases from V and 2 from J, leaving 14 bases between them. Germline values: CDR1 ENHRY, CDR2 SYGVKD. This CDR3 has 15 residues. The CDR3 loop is CAISTAPPTKNIQYF. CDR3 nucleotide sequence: TGTGCCATCAGCACCGCGCCCCCGACCAAAAACATTCAGTACTTC.